The next 31 T cell receptor beta chains were all read from a single sample in a study of tumor-infiltrating lymphocytes in primary liver carcinoma. Unsorted whole blood supplied the blood RNA, and germline DNA was isolated too. From approximately 490 ng total RNA, TCR beta cDNA was generated with a primer in the constant region. Three nested multiplex PCR rounds, a slightly modified ARM-PCR, produced the libraries for TCR beta. The study ran its first two PCR rounds for around 9 cycles each, using TRBV1-TRBV30 forward primers and a C-beta reverse primer. TCRdb independently ran MiXCR on the multiplex PCR reads; one entry per CDR3 protein. The profile shows about 320,000 distinct CDR3 sequences, around three fifths of them singletons. The sample comprised peripheral blood. The source is a man aged 40-55 years with primary liver carcinoma and hepatitis B virus infection.

Concerning this clonotype itself: At one of its ends the junction is not consistent with the germline gene, which may arise from a read error. This rearrangement joins TRBV5-1 to TRBJ1-4, with 8 bases aligning to TRBD1. This CDR3 has 15 amino acids. The germline gives CDR1 SGHRS, CDR2 YFSETQ. CDR3 nucleotides: TGCGCCAGCAGCTCCGGACAGGGTCGGGCTGAAAGACTGTTTTTT. Encoded protein: CASSSGQGRAERLFF.

The sample holds many counts of this clonotype. V is TRBV5-1 and J is TRBJ2-7, with 7 positions matching TRBD1. Germline V CDR1 and CDR2: SGHRS, YFSETQ. With 1 base clipped from V and 4 bases from J, the junction kept 2 bases outside the gene matches. The CDR3 sequence is 13 residues long. The CDR3 spells CASSLPGGYEQYF. DNA of the CDR3: TGCGCCAGCAGCTTGCCAGGGGGTTACGAGCAGTACTTC.

To note about this clonotype: This may be a read error: a much more frequent sequence differs by one nucleotide. The rearrangement links TRBV4-3 to TRBJ2-6, with 9 bases lining up with TRBD2. CDR1 LGHNA and CDR2 YSLEER come from the germline V gene. The CDR3 sequence is 17 residues long. The CDR3 DNA sequence: TGCGTCAGCGGACCTGGAGTAGCGGGAGCTGGGGCCAACGTCCTGACTTTC. It encodes CVSGPGVAGAGANVLTF.

This clonotype was detected only once. V gene TRBV5-1 combines with J gene TRBJ2-5, with D possibly being TRBD1 (5 bases). Germline CDR1 reads SGHRS; CDR2 reads YFSETQ. Trimming pared 0 bases from V and 6 bases from J, leaving 9 bases between. The CDR3 covers 13 residues. In nucleotides, the CDR3 is TGCGCCAGCAGCTTGGCAGGGAAGCAGACCCAGTACTTC. Translation: CASSLAGKQTQYF.

This clonotype was seen ten or more times. This chain links TRBV6-1 with TRBJ2-2; TRBD2 matches at 10 bases. The V and J ends lost 6 bases and 3 bases, in that order; junction bases with no gene match: 4. This CDR3 is 15 amino acids long. Germline lookup yields CDR1 MNHNS and CDR2 SASEGT. The CDR3 loop reads CASRNLAGDTGELFF. For the CDR3, the DNA is TGTGCCAGCAGAAACCTAGCGGGAGACACCGGGGAGCTGTTTTTT.

This clonotype was seen at least ten times. The chain employs TRBV5-6 and TRBJ2-1, with D possibly matching TRBD2 (6 bases). CDR1 is SGHDT and CDR2 is YYEEEE in the germline V gene. The CDR3 runs 14 residues. The V end was cut by 5 bases, the J end by 1 base, with 10 bases between. The CDR3 loop is CASRSGLSYNEQFF. The CDR3 nucleotides are TGTGCCAGCAGATCGGGACTTTCCTACAATGAGCAGTTCTTC.

The V and J genes are TRBV7-9 and TRBJ2-7, with D possibly matching TRBD1 (5 bases). V lost 6 bases, J lost 2 bases, and 11 bases lay in between. The CDR3 extends over 13 amino acids. CDR1 is SEHNR and CDR2 is FQNEAQ in the germline V gene (reference sequence). CDR3 bases: TGTGCCAGCAGTTTCGGACACCCCTACGAGCAGTACTTC. This translates into CASSFGHPYEQYF.

DNA for the CDR3: TGCAGCGTTGAAGTGGATGGGGAAAACATTCAGTACTTC. It yields the protein CSVEVDGENIQYF. This sequence joins TRBV29-1 and TRBJ2-4; D is unclear. With 1 base removed from V and 5 bases from J, the gap between germline ends came to 9 bases. Per germline, CDR1 SQVTM and CDR2 ANQGSEA. CDR3 length: 13 residues.

With regard to this clonotype: A read error is possible here, since a much larger clone lies one base away. This chain connects TRBV4-3 to TRBJ1-2, with no clear D. The CDR3 runs 14 residues. Germline V gene data show CDR1 as LGHNA and CDR2 as YSLEER. Deletions cut 0 bases from V and 10 bases from J, with 15 bases between. The CDR3 here is CASSQDRARGDYTF. CDR3 coding DNA: TGCGCCAGCAGCCAAGATAGGGCTCGGGGTGACTACACCTTC.

As for this clonotype: One end of the junction varies from germline; a read error may be responsible. The chain couples TRBV10-3 to TRBJ2-1; D gene ambiguous. This CDR3 has 13 amino acids. CDR1 is ENHRY, CDR2 SYGVKD, per germline. The CDR3 region has the DNA TGTGCCATCAGTTACACGGGCTACAATGTGCAGTTCTTC. This sequence encodes CAISYTGYNVQFF.

As for this clonotype: A read error may be the cause here, since a much bigger clone is one base away. The rearrangement uses TRBV4-3 and TRBJ2-1; D call uncertain. CDR1 and CDR2 (germline): LGHNA, YSLEER. This CDR3 is 15 amino acids long. DNA for the CDR3: TGCGCCAGCAGACAAGATTCGGGCTCCTACAATGAGCAGTTCTTC. Translated, it gives CASRQDSGSYNEQFF.

This clonotype was detected once. One end of the junction is discordant with germline, which a read error may explain. The chain employs TRBV6-1 and TRBJ1-4; TRBD1 is a possible D gene (5 bases). This CDR3 is 15 amino acids long. Looked up from germline, CDR1 is MNHNS and CDR2 is SASEGT. This CDR3 reads CASSDPGGRNGKLFF. The CDR3 region has the DNA TGTGCCAGCAGCGACCCTGGGGGGAGGAATGGAAAACTGTTTTTT.

The table lists this clonotype with many counts. The V call is TRBV29-1, the J call TRBJ2-5; D is undetermined. The V and J ends lost 3 bases and 1 base respectively, with 12 bases between them. CDR3 size: 14 residues. Germline lookup yields CDR1 SQVTM and CDR2 ANQGSEA. In nucleotides, the CDR3 is TGCAGCGTTGAGGGCGGACGGATCCAAGAGACCCAGTACTTC. It is translated as CSVEGGRIQETQYF. Based on the CDR3 plus reference TRBV29-1 and TRBJ2-5, the full variable domain is SAVISQKPSRDICQRGTSLTIQCQVDSQVTMMFWYRQQPGQSLTLIATANQGSEATYESGFVIDKFPISRPNLTFSTLTVSNMSPEDSSIYLCSVEGGRIQETQYFGPGTRLLVL.

As for this clonotype: Just one base apart from a much larger clone, this may be a read error. V is TRBV12-3 or TRBV12-4 and J is TRBJ2-1, with 7 positions matching TRBD2. Unmatched junction bases numbered 6, after V lost 7 bases and J lost 9 bases. This CDR3 region has 12 residues. The CDR3 loop is CASTVGGGEQFF. The DNA of the CDR3 is TGTGCCAGCACCGTGGGGGGGGGTGAGCAGTTCTTC.

A remark on this clonotype: This may be a read error, as it is one base from a much larger clone. The chain employs TRBV4-1 and TRBJ1-3; D is possibly TRBD1 (5 bases). Looked up from germline, CDR1 is MGHRA and CDR2 is YSYEKL. The V end was cut by 1 base, the J end by 6 bases, with 16 bases between. The CDR3 is made up of 16 amino acids. DNA of the CDR3: TGCGCCAGCAGCCAAGGGGACGGCACGACTGTAAACACCATATATTTT. Protein: CASSQGDGTTVNTIYF.

A remark on this clonotype: The junction and the germline gene differ at one end; a read error may be behind it. The chain links TRBV6-1 to TRBJ1-3, with D unresolved. Germline CDR1 MNHNS, CDR2 SASEGT. The CDR3 contains 16 residues. DNA for the CDR3: TGTGCCAACAGTGCTACCGTTAGTTTCTCTGGAAACACCATATATTTT. It encodes CANSATVSFSGNTIYF.

Of note for this clonotype: An end of the junction does not agree with germline; a read error may underlie this. The chain links TRBV12-3 or TRBV12-4 to TRBJ1-6; no firm D call. The CDR3 consists of 14 residues. CDR3 loop: CAGSLEVLNSPLHF. The CDR3 bases are TGTGCCGGCAGTTTAGAAGTCCTAAATTCACCCCTCCACTTT.

Notes on this clonotype: One junction end disagrees with the germline gene, perhaps due to a read error. Written as DNA, the CDR3 is TGTGCCAGCAGCTTAATTACTAGCGGGCGCTCCTATGAGCAGTACTTC. Translated, it gives CASSLITSGRSYEQYF. The rearrangement joins TRBV11-2 to TRBJ2-7, with 9 bases that match TRBD2. Germline-derived CDR1 and CDR2 are SGHAT and FQNNGV. CDR3 length equals 16 residues. The variable domain in full, with the rest retrieved from reference TRBV11-2 and TRBJ2-7, is EAGVAQSPRYKIIEKRQSVAFWCNPISGHATLYWYQQILGQGPKLLIQFQNNGVVDDSQLPKDRFSAERLKGVDSTLKIQPAKLEDSAVYLCASSLITSGRSYEQYFGPGTRLTVT.

This rearrangement joins TRBV5-1 to TRBJ2-7, with 8 bases aligning to TRBD1. J lost 2 bases, V lost 5 bases, and 6 bases had no gene match. CDR1 and CDR2 (germline): SGHRS, YFSETQ. This CDR3 contains 14 residues. The CDR3 sequence: CASREGTGAYEQYF. The CDR3, as DNA: TGCGCCAGCAGGGAAGGGACAGGAGCCTACGAGCAGTACTTC.

This clonotype was recorded at least ten times. The chain is built from TRBV6-1 and TRBJ2-7, with TRBD2 matching over 7 bases. The CDR3 loop spans 14 amino acids. Trimming took 6 bases from V and 6 from J; bases not matched to a gene: 11. From germline, CDR1 is MNHNS and CDR2 SASEGT. The CDR3 is CASSFRKREVEQYF. CDR3 DNA: TGTGCCAGCAGCTTCCGAAAGCGGGAAGTCGAGCAGTACTTC.

The chain links TRBV7-9 to TRBJ1-3, with D hard to call. The CDR3 runs to 16 residues. Germline lookup yields CDR1 SEHNR and CDR2 FQNEAQ (reference sequence). The V end lost 3 bases, the J end lost 0 bases, and 12 bases lay between the germline ends. CDR3 DNA sequence: TGTGCCAGCAGCTTTGTGGAAAGGGCCTCTGGAAACACCATATATTTT. Encoded protein: CASSFVERASGNTIYF. Looking up the rest from reference TRBV7-9 and TRBJ1-3 gives the full variable domain: DTGVSQNPRHKITKRGQNVTFRCDPISEHNRLYWYRQTLGQGPEFLTYFQNEAQLEKSRLLSDRFSAERPKGSFSTLEIQRTEQGDSAMYLCASSFVERASGNTIYFGEGSWLTVV.

On this clonotype: The junction shows a germline mismatch at one end, possibly a read error. This rearrangement joins TRBV29-1 to TRBJ2-3, with D perhaps matching TRBD2 (7 bases). Germline lookup yields CDR1 SQVTM and CDR2 ANQGSEA. The CDR3 contains 16 residues. Written as DNA, the CDR3 is TGCAGCGTTGTTGGCATCGGGGGGCTGAGCACAGATACGCGGTATTTT. Residues: CSVVGIGGLSTDTRYF.

With respect to this clonotype: One end of the junction is discordant with germline, which a read error may explain. This chain joins TRBV11-1 and TRBJ2-4; D is unresolved. From germline, CDR1 is SGHAT and CDR2 FQDESV (reference sequence). The CDR3 is 11 residues long. CDR3 residues: CAGSFGNIQYF. In nucleotides, the CDR3 is TGTGCCGGCAGCTTTGGAAATATTCAGTACTTC.

The V and J genes are TRBV4-3 and TRBJ1-5; D not resolved. The CDR3 has 13 residues. V lost 0 bases, J lost 7 bases, and 7 bases lay in between. Germline-derived CDR1 and CDR2 are LGHNA and YSLEER. DNA for the CDR3: TGCGCCAGCAGCCAAGAATTAGTCCAGCCCCAGCATTTT. It specifies CASSQELVQPQHF.

A note on this clonotype: A single base separates this from a much larger clone, so it may be a read error. V usage is TRBV4-1 and J usage is TRBJ2-1; tentative D call: TRBD2 (6 bases). The CDR3 totals 17 residues. Germline V lookup: CDR1 MGHRA, CDR2 YSYEKL. Written as DNA, the CDR3 is TGCGCCAGCAACCAAGGTGGTTGGGGGGTCTCCGGGAATGAGCAGTTCTTC. Protein: CASNQGGWGVSGNEQFF.

The chain joins TRBV10-3 to TRBJ2-1; the D gene is possibly TRBD2 (6 bases). Germline CDR1 reads ENHRY; CDR2 reads SYGVKD. The CDR3 consists of 12 residues. Deletions cut 2 bases from V and 12 bases from J, with 11 bases between. The CDR3 DNA sequence: TGTGCCATCAGTGAGGGGGGGATAGGGCAGTTCTTC. As protein: CAISEGGIGQFF.

Notes on this clonotype: A read error may be the cause here, since a much bigger clone is one base away. This chain uses TRBV12-3 or TRBV12-4 with TRBJ1-5; tentatively, D is TRBD1 (6 bases). The CDR3 contains 14 residues. This CDR3 is CASSTDRFNQSQHF. In DNA, the CDR3 is TGTGCCAGCAGTACGGACAGATTCAATCAGTCCCAGCATTTT.

Regarding this clonotype: This is likely a read error, given that the CDR3 carries no conserved phenylalanine or tryptophan at its end. The limits of the CDR3 on the DNA are not certain, so only TCRdb's listed CDR3 is given. This chain uses TRBV28 with TRBJ2-3; the table gives TRBD1 as D, unverified against the DNA. The CDR3 spans 17 amino acids, including both terminal residues. The V gene's germline CDR1 is MDHEN and CDR2 SYDVKM. The CDR3 is CVSSFQGKGAGTDTQYL.

A remark on this clonotype: A much larger clone sits a single nucleotide away, making a read error possible. The chain has TRBV29-1 and TRBJ2-5, with D tentatively TRBD1 (5 bases). V lost 4 bases and J 4 bases, leaving 13 bases between the germline ends. Germline CDR1 reads SQVTM; CDR2 reads ANQGSEA. The CDR3 contains 13 residues. In DNA form, the CDR3 reads TGCAGCGTTGCGATAGGGGATAGAGAGACCCAGTACTTC. It codes for CSVAIGDRETQYF.

Of note for this clonotype: As the CDR3 is not closed by the conserved phenylalanine or tryptophan, this likely results from a read error. It is unclear where the CDR3 begins or ends on the DNA, so no DNA is shown, and the CDR3 is as TCRdb lists it. The chain has TRBV29-1 and TRBJ2-5; the DNA was not compared with TRBD2, the D call given in the table. The CDR3 is made up of 13 amino acids, end residues included. Per germline, CDR1 SQVTM and CDR2 ANQGSEA. This CDR3 reads CRARTSGGETQYL.

In the case of this clonotype: Germline is not matched at one junction end, which may reflect a read error. The gene calls are TRBV6-6 and TRBJ2-1; D is possibly TRBD1 (5 bases). Germline V gene sequence: CDR1 MNHNY, CDR2 SVGAGI (reference sequence). CDR3 length: 14 amino acids. The CDR3 is CVSSPTVTANEQFF. DNA of the CDR3: TGTGTCAGCAGCCCGACAGTGACGGCAAATGAGCAGTTCTTC.